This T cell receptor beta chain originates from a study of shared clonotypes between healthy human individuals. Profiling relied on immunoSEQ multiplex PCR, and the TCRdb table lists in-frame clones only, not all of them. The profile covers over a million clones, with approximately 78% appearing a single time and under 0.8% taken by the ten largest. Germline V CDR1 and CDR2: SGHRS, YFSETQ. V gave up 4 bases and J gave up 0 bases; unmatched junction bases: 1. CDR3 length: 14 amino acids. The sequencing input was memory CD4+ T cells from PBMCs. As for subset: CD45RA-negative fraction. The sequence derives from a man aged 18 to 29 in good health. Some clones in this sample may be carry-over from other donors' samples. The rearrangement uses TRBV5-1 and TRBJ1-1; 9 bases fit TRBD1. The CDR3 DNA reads TGCGCCAGCAGCGGACAGGGGATGAACACTGAAGCTTTCTTT. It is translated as CASSGQGMNTEAFF.